What follows is one T cell receptor (beta chain) and its context. Its specificity is not known. This sample was taken from a study of graft-versus-host responses after intestinal transplantation. Study-wide findings and caveats: Recipient marrow harbored GvH clones, some of which surfaced first in ileum or blood.

Only in-frame clones appear in the TCRdb table, and some are missing; sequencing was by immunoSEQ multiplex PCR. The sample carries over 85,000 clones, about 94% recorded once. The sequences come from unstimulated CD8+ T cells sorted from spleen or lymph node cells, collected before intestinal transplant. This clonotype originated in a human donor who received an intestinal transplant.

CDR3 nucleotides: TGCGCCAGCAGTCAGGGCACCGGGGAGCTGTTTTTT. It codes for CASSQGTGELFF. This chain uses TRBV5-1 with TRBJ2-2; tentative D call: TRBD1 (5 bases). In germline, CDR1 is SGHRS, CDR2 YFSETQ. The V and J ends lost 5 bases and 4 bases respectively, with 6 bases between them. The CDR3 spans 12 residues.